This TCR beta chain derives from a study of cytomegalovirus exposure and HLA in healthy donors. Study-level findings and limits: A link between a missense DCLRE1C variant and TCR beta V- and J-gene trimming emerged from a later analysis.

This clone was counted only a few times. What it recognizes is unknown. This CDR3 spans 16 amino acids. Trimming left V 0 bases short and J 4 bases short, with 13 bases between. The germline CDR1 and CDR2 sequences are LGHNA and YSLEER. Vbeta (60) and Jbeta (13) primers were used in the PCR. The table came from immunoSEQ multiplex PCR; TCRdb's copy has only in-frame clones and leaves some out. The sample records about 42,000 clones, about 50% being singletons. The receptor was isolated from a human donor in good health. This rearrangement joins TRBV4-3 to TRBJ1-5, with D maybe TRBD1 (6 bases). Sequencing was carried out using PBMCs. In nucleotides, the CDR3 is TGCGCCAGCAGCCAAGATGGACCAGGGGCAAATCAGCCCCAGCATTTT. It is translated as CASSQDGPGANQPQHF.